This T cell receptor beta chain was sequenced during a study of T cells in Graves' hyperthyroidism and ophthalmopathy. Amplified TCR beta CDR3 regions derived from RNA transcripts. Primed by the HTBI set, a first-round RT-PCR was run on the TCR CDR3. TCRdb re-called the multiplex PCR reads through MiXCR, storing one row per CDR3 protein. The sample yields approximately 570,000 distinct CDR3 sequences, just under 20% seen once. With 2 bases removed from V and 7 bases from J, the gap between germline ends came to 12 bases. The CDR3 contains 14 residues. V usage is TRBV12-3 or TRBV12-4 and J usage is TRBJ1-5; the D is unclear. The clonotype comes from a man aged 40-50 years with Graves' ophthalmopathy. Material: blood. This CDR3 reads CASSLSPSWQPQHF. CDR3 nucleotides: TGTGCCAGCAGTTTAAGCCCGTCTTGGCAGCCCCAGCATTTT.